This TCR beta chain was sequenced in a study of control samples from healthy donors and cancer patients. V lost 4 bases, J lost 4 bases, and 4 bases lay in between. Per germline, CDR1 MNHEY and CDR2 SVGEGT. The CDR3 spans 12 residues. Repertoires were generated with immunoSEQ multiplex PCR, while TCRdb's copy carries only in-frame clones and drops some. Among 15,000 to 20,000 clones listed, about 82% were seen once. The sample was PBMCs. The chain carries TRBV6-2 or TRBV6-3 and TRBJ2-2; the D is unclear. This clonotype originated in a woman in her 70s with colorectal cancer. This CDR3 is CASSSFTGELFF. In DNA, the CDR3 is TGTGCCAGCAGTTCCTTCACCGGGGAGCTGTTTTTT.